Shown below are 16 T cell receptor beta chains from a single sample sequenced in a study of T cells in Graves' hyperthyroidism and ophthalmopathy. There were TCR beta CDR3 regions amplified from RNA transcripts. With the HTBI primer set, the TCR CDR3 went through a first round of RT-PCR. MiXCR, run by TCRdb on the multiplex PCR reads, gives a single entry per CDR3 protein. This table has around 350,000 distinct CDR3 sequences, 15% to 19% appearing once. Sequencing was performed on blood. These receptor sequences come from a woman aged 18 to 35 with Graves' hyperthyroidism that later progressed to Graves' ophthalmopathy.

The CDR3 here is CASSYILGIDEQYF. DNA for the CDR3: TGTGCCAGCAGTTATATACTAGGAATCGACGAGCAGTACTTC. The V and J genes are TRBV6-2 or TRBV6-3 and TRBJ2-7, with a weak D call TRBD2 (5 bases). V lost 3 bases, J lost 5 bases, and 14 bases lay in between. The CDR3 totals 14 residues. Germline-derived CDR1 and CDR2 are MNHEY and SVGEGT.

At least ten counts were recorded for this clonotype. The V call is TRBV27, the J call TRBJ1-2, with D possibly TRBD1 on 6 matching bases. V was shortened by 2 bases and J by 1 base, with 8 bases between the two germline ends. This CDR3 has 14 amino acids. Germline V gives CDR1 MNHEY, CDR2 SMNVEV (reference sequence). In DNA form, the CDR3 reads TGTGCCAGCAGTTTAACAGGGTATAACTATGGCTACACCTTC. It is translated as CASSLTGYNYGYTF.

The CDR3 nucleotides are TGTGCCAGCAGTCGCGGGACCATCTACGAGCAGTACTTC. It is translated as CASSRGTIYEQYF. The chain couples TRBV6-1 to TRBJ2-7; possible D gene TRBD2, 6 bases. CDR3 length: 13 amino acids. Trimming took 5 bases from V and 3 from J, leaving 11 bases between them. CDR1 and CDR2 from the germline V gene are MNHNS and SASEGT.

The chain is built from TRBV5-1 and TRBJ1-2, with 7 nucleotides matching TRBD1. This CDR3 is 15 amino acids long. The V segment lost 4 bases and the J segment 6 bases; nucleotides outside the gene matches: 12. CDR1 and CDR2 (germline): SGHRS, YFSETQ. CDR3 nucleotides: TGCGCCAGCAGCCTGGGACCGGAGGGGGCCGATGGCTACACCTTC. This translates into CASSLGPEGADGYTF.

This clonotype was detected ten times or more. J is TRBJ2-7 and V is TRBV6-1; D might be TRBD2 (7 bases). Germline CDR1 reads MNHNS; CDR2 reads SASEGT. CDR3 length: 15 amino acids. V lost 3 bases and J 4 bases, leaving 16 bases between the germline ends. CDR3 sequence (DNA): TGTGCCAGCAGTGATGGGGGGGGCCTTAGGTACGAGCAGTACTTC. This translates into CASSDGGGLRYEQYF.

The rearrangement links TRBV4-1 to TRBJ2-7; 11 nucleotides match TRBD2. The V gene end was trimmed by 2 bases and the J gene end by 6 bases; junction bases not matched to a gene: 6. CDR1 is MGHRA, CDR2 YSYEKL, per germline. The CDR3 extends over 15 amino acids. The CDR3 DNA sequence: TGCGCCAGCAGCCAAATCACTAGCGGGAGAGGCGAGCAGTACTTC. Translating it yields CASSQITSGRGEQYF.

A few counts support this clonotype. V usage is TRBV11-3 and J usage is TRBJ2-1; 12 bases match TRBD2. The junction had 7 bases not matched to a gene; V was cut back by 3 bases and J by 4 bases. The CDR3 extends over 17 amino acids. Germline CDR1 reads SGHNT; CDR2 reads YENEEA. CDR3 DNA: TGTGCCAGCAGCTTGGAAGGGACTAGCGGGTATTACAATGAGCAGTTCTTC. Translated, it gives CASSLEGTSGYYNEQFF.

This clonotype has ten or more counts. CDR3 nucleotides: TGCAGTGCTAGAAGTCGGGGCAGGGCCTCTGGAAACACCATATATTTT. This codes for CSARSRGRASGNTIYF. The V gene is TRBV20-1, the J gene TRBJ1-3; TRBD1 might be the D (5 bases). The CDR3 covers 16 residues. Germline V gene sequence: CDR1 DFQATT, CDR2 SNEGSKA (reference sequence). Trimming removed 2 bases at V and 0 bases at J, with 14 bases between.

V usage is TRBV27 and J usage is TRBJ2-3; no reliable D call. The germline gives CDR1 MNHEY, CDR2 SMNVEV (reference sequence). V gave up 1 base and J gave up 1 base, with 9 bases separating them. This CDR3 region has 15 residues. The CDR3 loop reads CASSLWDQGTDTQYF. The CDR3, as DNA: TGTGCCAGCAGTTTATGGGATCAGGGCACAGATACGCAGTATTTT.

CDR3 coding DNA: TGTGCCAGCGGGGGTAGGAGAGAGGAGACCCAGTACTTC. It encodes CASGGRREETQYF. This chain links TRBV2 with TRBJ2-5; D tentatively reads TRBD1 or TRBD2 (5 bases each). Per the germline V gene, CDR1 is SNHLY and CDR2 is FYNNEI. Trimming removed 8 bases at V and 5 bases at J, with 15 bases between. The CDR3 covers 13 residues.

On this clonotype itself: The junction and the germline gene differ at one end; a read error may be behind it. V usage is TRBV7-2 and J usage is TRBJ2-7; 7 bases match TRBD2. The CDR3 runs 15 residues. Germline lookup yields CDR1 SGHTA and CDR2 FQGNSA. This chain's CDR3 is CASRPPGLPRGEQYF. The CDR3 region has the DNA TGCGCCAGCAGACCTCCGGGACTACCTCGGGGCGAGCAGTACTTC.

This rearrangement joins TRBV4-2 to TRBJ2-1; a possible D gene is TRBD2 (5 bases). V dropped 5 bases and J dropped 5 bases, with 37 bases sitting between them. The CDR3 has 22 amino acids. Germline CDR1 LGHNA, CDR2 YNFKEQ. The CDR3 protein is CASSETPFIRYDYQRRNNEQFF. The CDR3 DNA reads TGTGCCAGCAGCGAAACCCCATTTATACGATATGACTACCAGCGGCGCAACAATGAGCAGTTCTTC.

This clonotype has at least ten counts. The chain recombines TRBV27 with TRBJ2-1; a possible D gene is TRBD2 (6 bases). The CDR3 sequence is 13 residues long. The V gene's germline CDR1 is MNHEY and CDR2 SMNVEV (reference sequence). Trimming pared 5 bases from V and 4 bases from J, leaving 9 bases between. The CDR3 loop reads CASSRGLYNEQFF. CDR3 nucleotides: TGTGCCAGCAGTCGAGGACTATACAATGAGCAGTTCTTC.

This clonotype was detected only a few times. V gene TRBV5-1 combines with J gene TRBJ2-7; 11 nucleotides match TRBD2. CDR1 is SGHRS and CDR2 is YFSETQ in the germline V gene. The CDR3 extends over 17 amino acids. J gave up 3 bases and V 7 bases, and 15 bases lay outside the gene matches. The CDR3 region is CASGNLAGGPPNYEQYF. For the CDR3, the DNA is TGCGCCAGCGGAAACCTAGCGGGAGGCCCTCCGAACTACGAGCAGTACTTC.

V usage is TRBV19 and J usage is TRBJ1-5, with D possibly being TRBD1 (5 bases). In germline, CDR1 is LNHDA, CDR2 SQIVND (reference sequence). CDR3 size: 16 residues. Trimming pared 0 bases from V and 1 base from J, leaving 10 bases between. The CDR3 DNA reads TGTGCCAGTAGTATAGAAGGGGTGGGAAGCAATCAGCCCCAGCATTTT. Translating it yields CASSIEGVGSNQPQHF.

Ten or more counts support this clonotype. The chain links TRBV7-2 to TRBJ2-5; 8 bases match TRBD1. Germline CDR1 and CDR2: SGHTA and FQGNSA. The junction had 9 bases not matched to a gene; V was cut back by 1 base and J by 5 bases. The CDR3 length is 16 residues. CDR3 sequence: CASSLGQGPLWETQYF. Written as DNA, the CDR3 is TGTGCCAGCAGCTTAGGACAGGGGCCCCTCTGGGAGACCCAGTACTTC.